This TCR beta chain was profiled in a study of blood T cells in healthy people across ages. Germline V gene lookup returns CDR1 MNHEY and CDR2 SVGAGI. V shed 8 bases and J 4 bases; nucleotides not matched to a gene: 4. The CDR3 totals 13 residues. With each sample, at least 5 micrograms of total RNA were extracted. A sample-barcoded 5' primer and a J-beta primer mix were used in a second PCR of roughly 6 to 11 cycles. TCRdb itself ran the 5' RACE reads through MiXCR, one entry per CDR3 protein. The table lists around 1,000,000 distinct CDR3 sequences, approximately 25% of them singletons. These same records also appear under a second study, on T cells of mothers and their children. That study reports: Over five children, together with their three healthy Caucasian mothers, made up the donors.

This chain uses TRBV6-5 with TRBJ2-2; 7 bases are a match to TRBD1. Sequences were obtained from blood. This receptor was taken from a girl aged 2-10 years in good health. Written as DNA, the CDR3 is TGTGCCAGCGGACAGGATACCACCGGGGAGCTGTTTTTT. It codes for CASGQDTTGELFF.